The 19 T cell receptor beta chains given below trace back to one sample, sequenced in a study of blood T cell repertoires in COVID-19. TCRdb keeps only in-frame clones here, not all; method: immunoSEQ multiplex PCR. The repertoire has 100,000 or so clones, roughly 84% of them found once; the top ten carry roughly 1.9%. Sequenced material: peripheral blood. These receptors were obtained from a man in his sixties or seventies with active or convalescent COVID-19.

CDR3: CASSIRTNRGLNTEAFF. CDR3 coding DNA: TGTGCCAGTAGTATAAGGACTAACAGGGGCTTGAACACTGAAGCTTTCTTT. The chain is built from TRBV19 and TRBJ1-1; 7 bases map to TRBD1. Germline V gives CDR1 LNHDA, CDR2 SQIVND (reference sequence). V dropped 2 bases and J dropped 0; count of bases not matched to a gene: 9. The CDR3 runs to 17 residues.

This chain joins TRBV28 and TRBJ1-1, with D perhaps TRBD1 (5 bases). CDR3 length equals 12 residues. V was clipped by 5 bases and J by 8 bases, with 12 bases between them. Germline V gene lookup returns CDR1 MDHEN and CDR2 SYDVKM. CDR3 DNA: TGTGCCAGCAGTACGGGACTCCCCGAAGCTTTCTTT. It yields the protein CASSTGLPEAFF.

The chain couples TRBV5-1 to TRBJ1-3, with a weak D call TRBD1 (6 bases). The germline CDR1 and CDR2 sequences are SGHRS and YFSETQ. V dropped 4 bases and J dropped 2 bases, with 13 bases sitting between them. This CDR3 spans 15 amino acids. The CDR3 reads CASSPNTGTGNTIYF. The CDR3 DNA follows: TGCGCCAGCAGCCCCAATACAGGGACTGGAAACACCATATATTTT.

Concerning this clone: The same CDR3 also results from other DNA sequences found in this sample. The genes are TRBV19 and TRBJ1-1, with D maybe TRBD1 (6 bases). Germline lookup yields CDR1 LNHDA and CDR2 SQIVND (reference sequence). CDR3 size: 14 residues. V gave up 7 bases and J gave up 4 bases, with 16 bases separating them. As DNA, the CDR3 is TGTGCCAGTATCCGGGGGGGGCGGGGCACTGAAGCTTTCTTT. Translating gives CASIRGGRGTEAFF. The full variable domain, completed using reference TRBV19 and TRBJ1-1, is DGGITQSPKYLFRKEGQNVTLSCEQNLNHDAMYWYRQDPGQGLRLIYYSQIVNDFQKGDIAEGYSVSREKKESFPLTVTSAQKNPTAFYLCASIRGGRGTEAFFGQGTRLTVV.

This sequence joins TRBV5-1 and TRBJ2-3; D gene uncertain. Germline V gives CDR1 SGHRS, CDR2 YFSETQ. V gave up 4 bases and J gave up 1 base, with 10 bases separating them. CDR3 size: 14 residues. The CDR3 DNA is TGCGCCAGCAGCACCTTAGCAGGCACAGATACGCAGTATTTT. Translation gives CASSTLAGTDTQYF.

The V gene is TRBV10-1, the J gene TRBJ1-2; TRBD1 agrees at 9 bases. Germline values: CDR1 WNHNN, CDR2 SYGVQD (reference sequence). The length of the CDR3 is 15 residues. V lost 6 bases to trimming and J lost 6 bases; unmatched junction nucleotides: 11. The CDR3, as DNA: TGCGCCAGCAGACCCAGGGGTGGGACAGGGAATGGCTACACCTTC. Its translation is CASRPRGGTGNGYTF.

The chain combines TRBV10-3 with TRBJ1-1; tentative D call: TRBD1 (5 bases). Germline CDR1 ENHRY, CDR2 SYGVKD. V lost 1 base and J lost 3, with 12 bases in between. The CDR3 is made up of 15 amino acids. The DNA of the CDR3 is TGTGCCATCAGTGAGTGGGGCCGCGAAGACACTGAAGCTTTCTTT. As protein: CAISEWGREDTEAFF.

There are a few counts of this clone. V and J are TRBV5-1 and TRBJ1-2; maybe TRBD1 (5 bases). Germline V gene sequence: CDR1 SGHRS, CDR2 YFSETQ. V was cut by 4 bases and J by 8 bases, with 15 bases left in between. This CDR3 has 13 residues. CDR3: CASSARDPRGYTF. CDR3 DNA sequence: TGCGCCAGCAGCGCGCGGGACCCACGGGGCTACACCTTC.

The V call is TRBV6-5, the J call TRBJ2-5; 12 positions agree with TRBD2. V trimming: 3 bases; J trimming: 7 bases; junction bases outside the gene matches: 9. The germline gives CDR1 MNHEY, CDR2 SVGAGI. The CDR3 spans 16 residues. CDR3 coding DNA: TGTGCCAGCAGTTATTCCGGACCGGGACTAGCGGGGACCCAGTACTTC. Its protein product is CASSYSGPGLAGTQYF.

The chain couples TRBV2 to TRBJ2-7; the match to TRBD2 covers 10 bases. This CDR3 comprises 14 residues. V lost 5 bases to trimming and J lost 7 bases; unmatched junction nucleotides: 8. Germline loops: CDR1 SNHLY, CDR2 FYNNEI. In nucleotides, the CDR3 is TGTGCCAGCAGTTTGCAAGCGGGGGGGAGTGAGCAGTACTTC. Translated: CASSLQAGGSEQYF. Combining the CDR3 with reference TRBV2 and TRBJ2-7 gives the whole variable domain EPEVTQTPSHQVTQMGQEVILRCVPISNHLYFYWYRQILGQKVEFLVSFYNNEISEKSEIFDDQFSVERPDGSNFTLKIRSTKLEDSAMYFCASSLQAGGSEQYFGPGTRLTVT.

The rearrangement joins TRBV3-1 (or the pseudogene TRBV3-2) to TRBJ2-7, with TRBD2 identical over 10 bases. Germline values: CDR1 LGHDT, CDR2 YNNKEL (reference sequence). V gave up 4 bases and J gave up 0 bases; unmatched junction bases: 3. The CDR3 extends over 15 amino acids. CDR3 in DNA: TGTGCCAGCAGCCTAAGGACTAGCGGCTCCTACGAGCAGTACTTC. Its protein product is CASSLRTSGSYEQYF.

The chain links TRBV24-1 to TRBJ2-3; 7 bases line up with TRBD1. After removal of 5 bases from V and 15 bases from J, the junction contained 13 bases not matched to a gene. The CDR3 runs 13 residues. Germline lookup yields CDR1 KGHDR and CDR2 SFDVKD. This CDR3 is CATSAPTGPEQYF. Here the CDR3 DNA reads TGTGCCACCAGTGCCCCGACAGGGCCCGAGCAATATTTT.

The chain is built from TRBV5-1 and TRBJ2-3; 9 bases fit TRBD2. The V gene end was trimmed by 3 bases and the J gene end by 5 bases; junction bases not matched to a gene: 4. CDR1 is SGHRS and CDR2 is YFSETQ in the germline V gene. CDR3 size: 14 residues. The CDR3 is CASSWNSGGDTQYF. The CDR3 DNA sequence: TGCGCCAGCAGCTGGAATAGCGGGGGAGATACGCAGTATTTT.

The J gene is TRBJ2-5, the V gene TRBV15; possible D gene TRBD1, 6 bases. The ends were cut back, 0 bases at V and 2 bases at J, with 10 bases in the middle. This CDR3 region has 15 residues. Germline-derived CDR1 and CDR2 are LNHNV and YYDKDF (reference sequence). CDR3 amino acids: CATSRDRQEQETQYF. For the CDR3, the DNA is TGTGCCACCAGCAGAGATAGACAGGAACAAGAGACCCAGTACTTC.

V and J are TRBV3-1 (or the pseudogene TRBV3-2) and TRBJ1-2; the D gene is possibly TRBD1 (5 bases). Germline CDR1 is LGHDT and CDR2 is YNNKEL (reference sequence). The CDR3 covers 14 residues. V was trimmed by 0 bases and J by 8 bases, leaving 13 bases between them. The CDR3 DNA follows: TGTGCCAGCAGCCAAGATGTAGGGGCCGGAGGCTACACCTTC. Its protein is CASSQDVGAGGYTF.

This clone was counted once. This chain connects TRBV5-1 to TRBJ2-1, with 11 bases lining up with TRBD2. The CDR3 length is 15 residues. Unmatched junction bases numbered 5, after V lost 0 bases and J lost 9 bases. Germline-derived CDR1 and CDR2 are SGHRS and YFSETQ. The CDR3 loop is CASSLGLAGQAEQFF. Here the CDR3 DNA reads TGCGCCAGCAGCTTGGGACTAGCGGGACAGGCTGAGCAGTTCTTC.

J is TRBJ2-7 and V is TRBV24-1; the match to TRBD1 covers 9 bases. Germline loops: CDR1 KGHDR, CDR2 SFDVKD. This CDR3 is built from 15 residues. J gave up 5 bases and V 6 bases, and 10 bases lay outside the gene matches. The CDR3 here is CATSPPPGTGNEQYF. The CDR3 DNA sequence: TGTGCCACCAGTCCGCCACCCGGGACAGGGAACGAGCAGTACTTC.

The DNA for the CDR3 is TGTGCCAGCAGGTGGAGAGGGGGCCGGAACACTGAAGCTTTCTTT. This gives the protein CASRWRGGRNTEAFF. V gene TRBV28 combines with J gene TRBJ1-1; TRBD1 matches 7 bases. This CDR3 is built from 15 residues. V shed 6 bases, J shed 1 base, and the junction held 8 bases outside the gene matches. Germline-derived CDR1 and CDR2 are MDHEN and SYDVKM. Variable domain in full (rest from reference TRBV28 and TRBJ1-1): DVKVTQSSRYLVKRTGEKVFLECVQDMDHENMFWYRQDPGLGLRLIYFSYDVKMKEKGDIPEGYSVSREKKERFSLILESASTNQTSMYLCASRWRGGRNTEAFFGQGTRLTVV.

This clone was seen only once. V usage is TRBV28 and J usage is TRBJ1-5; D unresolved. The CDR3 is made up of 12 amino acids. Trimming took 5 bases from V and 6 from J, leaving 8 bases between them. Looked up from germline, CDR1 is MDHEN and CDR2 is SYDVKM. The CDR3 here is CASSPLRQPQHF. The CDR3, as DNA: TGTGCCAGCAGTCCCCTCCGTCAGCCCCAGCATTTT.